A single sample gave rise to the 22 T cell receptor beta chains below, sequenced in a study of T cells in Graves' hyperthyroidism and ophthalmopathy (dated by TCRdb to the late 2010s). The method was multiplex PCR. The reads were generated on an Illumina HiSeq 2000. Amplification of TCR beta CDR3 regions was carried out from RNA transcripts. A first-round RT-PCR of the TCR CDR3 used the HTBI primer set with the Qiagen OneStep RT-PCR kit. TCRdb itself trimmed the public reads at Q25 with fastp, ran MiXCR and retained productive beta chains. Rows are unified per CDR3 protein, each entry keeping the most common DNA and genes. The table for this sample lists fewer than 650,000 distinct CDR3 sequences; approximately 14% of them were counted only once. Roughly 13% of the sample is held by the ten biggest clonotypes. The specimen sequenced was blood. The source of these receptors is a woman in her thirties or forties with Graves' hyperthyroidism.

This clonotype was detected many times. This rearrangement joins TRBV4-1 to TRBJ2-3; 11 nucleotides line up with TRBD2. The germline CDR1 and CDR2 sequences are MGHRA and YSYEKL. Losses at the gene ends were 0 bases for V and 3 bases for J; bases not matched to a gene: 5. The CDR3 has 17 amino acids. Here the CDR3 DNA reads TGCGCCAGCAGCCAAGATAGACTAGCGGGAAGGACAGATACGCAGTATTTT. This translates into CASSQDRLAGRTDTQYF.

This clonotype was picked up many times. The chain couples TRBV3-1 to TRBJ2-1, with 12 bases lining up with TRBD2. Germline lookup yields CDR1 LGHDT and CDR2 YNNKEL (reference sequence). CDR3 length: 19 residues. V was clipped by 0 bases and J by 4 bases; unmatched bases: 10. CDR3 region: CASSQDFSRTSGIYNEQFF. CDR3 sequence (DNA): TGTGCCAGCAGCCAAGATTTTTCCCGGACTAGCGGGATATACAATGAGCAGTTCTTC.

On this clonotype itself: With a much larger clone just one base away, this may be a read error. The conserved final phenylalanine or tryptophan is absent from the CDR3, which likely points to a read error. The chain joins TRBV28 to TRBJ2-7, with 12 positions matching TRBD2. CDR3 length: 15 amino acids. V trimming: 5 bases; J trimming: 3 bases; junction bases outside the gene matches: 5. Germline CDR1 MDHEN, CDR2 SYDVKM. The CDR3 region has the DNA TGTGCCAGCAGTCCCCGGACTAGCGGGAACTACGAGCAGTACTCC. Protein product: CASSPRTSGNYEQYS.

This clonotype was counted ten times or more. V is TRBV20-1 and J is TRBJ2-7; D is ambiguous. The germline gives CDR1 DFQATT, CDR2 SNEGSKA (reference sequence). V was shortened by 5 bases and J by 4 bases, with 6 bases between the two germline ends. The CDR3 contains 10 residues. This CDR3 reads CSAAQYEQYF. CDR3 DNA sequence: TGCAGTGCTGCACAGTACGAGCAGTACTTC.

This clonotype has ten or more counts. V gene TRBV11-2 combines with J gene TRBJ1-4; tentatively, D is TRBD1 (5 bases). The CDR3 has 15 amino acids. V lost 1 base and J 4 bases, leaving 10 bases between the germline ends. CDR1 is SGHAT, CDR2 FQNNGV, per germline. The CDR3 region is CASSLGGGLNEKLFF. The CDR3 DNA sequence: TGTGCCAGCAGCTTAGGCGGGGGACTTAATGAAAAACTGTTTTTT. Full variable domain (remainder filled in from reference TRBV11-2 and TRBJ1-4): EAGVAQSPRYKIIEKRQSVAFWCNPISGHATLYWYQQILGQGPKLLIQFQNNGVVDDSQLPKDRFSAERLKGVDSTLKIQPAKLEDSAVYLCASSLGGGLNEKLFFGSGTQLSVL.

This clonotype has a handful of counts. The chain combines TRBV3-1 with TRBJ2-3; D perhaps matches TRBD2 (8 bases). The CDR3 has 14 residues. Germline V CDR1 and CDR2: LGHDT, YNNKEL (reference sequence). Trimming removed 3 bases at V and 14 bases at J, with 21 bases between. DNA for the CDR3: TGTGCCAGCAGCCAGGGGGGACTAGGGGGCGGAAGGTATTTT. It translates to CASSQGGLGGGRYF.

This clonotype was picked up many times. The chain is built from TRBV5-1 and TRBJ2-5, with 10 bases aligning to TRBD2. From germline, CDR1 is SGHRS and CDR2 YFSETQ. The CDR3 runs 15 residues. The V gene end was trimmed by 4 bases and the J gene end by 0 bases; junction bases not matched to a gene: 3. CDR3 nucleotide sequence: TGCGCCAGCAGCGAAAGCGGGAGGGACCAAGAGACCCAGTACTTC. This codes for CASSESGRDQETQYF.

Ten or more counts support this clonotype. The V gene is TRBV7-9, the J gene TRBJ2-3; the D is unclear. This CDR3 is built from 13 residues. V lost 6 bases to trimming and J lost 5 bases, with 12 bases between them. Germline V gene sequence: CDR1 SEHNR, CDR2 FQNEAQ (reference sequence). In DNA, the CDR3 is TGTGCCAGCAGTGGGGATCCGGGAGATACGCAGTATTTT. The encoded protein is CASSGDPGDTQYF.

This clonotype has at least ten counts. The chain combines TRBV6-2 or TRBV6-3 with TRBJ2-7; D is perhaps TRBD2 (6 bases). Looked up from germline, CDR1 is MNHEY and CDR2 is SVGEGT. The CDR3 has 12 amino acids. V was cut by 5 bases and J by 5 bases, with 10 bases left in between. This CDR3 reads CASSRTGDEQYF. CDR3 DNA: TGTGCCAGCAGTCGAACGGGGGACGAGCAGTACTTC.

The V and J genes are TRBV20-1 and TRBJ2-5, with 13 positions matching TRBD2. The length of the CDR3 is 15 residues. V shed 5 bases, J shed 7 bases, and the junction held 10 bases outside the gene matches. Germline assignment: CDR1 DFQATT and CDR2 SNEGSKA (reference sequence). The CDR3 here is CSAGTSGTMLGTQYF. CDR3 DNA: TGCAGTGCTGGGACTAGCGGGACGATGCTGGGGACCCAGTACTTC.

At least ten counts were recorded for this clonotype. V usage is TRBV14 and J usage is TRBJ1-1; D not resolved. CDR1 SGHDN and CDR2 FVKESK come from the germline V gene. There are 13 residues in the CDR3. The V end lost 5 bases, the J end lost 8 bases, and 15 bases lay between the germline ends. CDR3 bases: TGTGCCAGCAGCGGAACCCCAAGCGGGGAAGCTTTCTTT. Amino acids: CASSGTPSGEAFF.

The chain carries TRBV5-1 and TRBJ2-3; 8 nucleotides agree with TRBD2. Germline V gene data show CDR1 as SGHRS and CDR2 as YFSETQ. CDR3 length equals 14 residues. V gave up 5 bases and J gave up 3 bases; unmatched junction bases: 5. As DNA, the CDR3 is TGCGCCAGCAGGGAAGCGGGAGTTACAGATACGCAGTATTTT. Translating gives CASREAGVTDTQYF.

The chain has TRBV16 and TRBJ1-1; 7 positions match TRBD1. V lost 2 bases and J lost 1; bases outside the gene matches: 4. CDR1 is KGHSY, CDR2 FQNENV, per germline. This CDR3 contains 15 residues. Here the CDR3 DNA reads TGTGCCAGCAGCCAAAACAGGGGTCGGAACACTGAAGCTTTCTTT. Its protein is CASSQNRGRNTEAFF.

The chain carries TRBV16 and TRBJ2-6; D not certain. CDR1 is KGHSY and CDR2 is FQNENV in the germline V gene. The CDR3 is 16 residues long. The V gene lost 2 bases and the J gene lost 0 bases, with 8 bases spanning the gap. CDR3 nucleotides: TGTGCCAGCAGCCAACCTGTAGCCTCTGGGGCCAACGTCCTGACTTTC. Protein: CASSQPVASGANVLTF.

The chain carries TRBV10-3 and TRBJ2-1, with a tentative D call TRBD2 (5 bases). Trimming took off 3 bases at V and 2 bases at J, with 11 bases between the two ends. The CDR3 loop spans 15 amino acids. Looked up from germline, CDR1 is ENHRY and CDR2 is SYGVKD. CDR3 coding DNA: TGTGCCATCAGTGAATCCTCCGGGACCTACAATGAGCAGTTCTTC. Translated: CAISESSGTYNEQFF.

This clonotype was seen a handful of times. A read error may explain this, as a much larger clone is one base away. Given the absence of the conserved phenylalanine or tryptophan at the CDR3 end, a read error is likely. The chain couples TRBV7-8 to TRBJ2-3; the D is unclear. Germline values: CDR1 SGHVS, CDR2 FQNEAQ. The V gene lost 5 bases and the J gene lost 0 bases, with 9 bases spanning the gap. The CDR3 sequence is 14 residues long. This chain's CDR3 is CASSGWASTDTQYL. For the CDR3, the DNA is TGTGCCAGCAGCGGGTGGGCTAGCACAGATACGCAGTATCTT.

This clonotype has ten or more counts. The CDR3 sequence: CASSFLTASSYNSPLHF. The CDR3 region has the DNA TGTGCCAGCAGTTTCCTGACGGCTAGCTCCTATAATTCACCCCTCCACTTT. The chain joins TRBV27 to TRBJ1-6; D is uncertain. The germline V gene has CDR1 MNHEY and CDR2 SMNVEV (reference sequence). The V end lost 3 bases, the J end lost 0 bases, and 12 bases lay between the germline ends. CDR3 size: 17 residues.

This clonotype was counted ten times or more. V is TRBV6-2 or TRBV6-3 and J is TRBJ2-4; tentative D call: TRBD2 (6 bases). Trimming stripped 0 bases from V and 0 bases from J, with 15 bases between. Germline lookup yields CDR1 MNHEY and CDR2 SVGEGT. There are 18 residues in the CDR3. The CDR3 sequence is CASSYSAAGLGAKNIQYF. The CDR3, as DNA: TGTGCCAGCAGTTACTCGGCGGCGGGACTCGGAGCCAAAAACATTCAGTACTTC.

This clonotype has only a few counts. V gene TRBV19 combines with J gene TRBJ2-1; TRBD1 matches 7 bases. The CDR3 loop spans 16 amino acids. V was clipped by 3 bases and J by 3 bases; unmatched bases: 8. Germline lookup yields CDR1 LNHDA and CDR2 SQIVND (reference sequence). The CDR3 bases are TGTGCCAGTAGTATGATTGCCAGGGGGTTCTACAATGAGCAGTTCTTC. This encodes CASSMIARGFYNEQFF.

This clonotype appeared a few times. V is TRBV5-1 and J is TRBJ2-7; D might be TRBD1 (7 bases). Germline V gene data show CDR1 as SGHRS and CDR2 as YFSETQ. The CDR3 covers 13 residues. V lost 1 base and J 5 bases, leaving 10 bases between the germline ends. DNA of the CDR3: TGCGCCAGCAGCTTGCCAGGGGGGCACGAGCAGTACTTC. It is translated as CASSLPGGHEQYF.

This clonotype was detected only a few times. This sequence joins TRBV20-1 and TRBJ2-7, with 11 bases matching TRBD2. CDR3 length: 15 amino acids. CDR1 and CDR2 from the germline V gene are DFQATT and SNEGSKA (reference sequence). CDR3 DNA sequence: TGCAGCCAAAACCCCGGGACTAGCGGCTCCTACGAGCAGTACTTC. As protein: CSQNPGTSGSYEQYF.

In this sample, this clonotype turned up many times. This rearrangement joins TRBV28 to TRBJ2-2; D unresolved. V lost 4 bases and J 2 bases, leaving 11 bases between the germline ends. Germline V CDR1 and CDR2: MDHEN, SYDVKM. The CDR3 is made up of 15 amino acids. The CDR3 sequence is CASSSPPPNTGELFF. The CDR3 region has the DNA TGTGCCAGCAGTTCCCCTCCCCCTAACACCGGGGAGCTGTTTTTT. Based on the CDR3 plus reference TRBV28 and TRBJ2-2, the full variable domain is DVKVTQSSRYLVKRTGEKVFLECVQDMDHENMFWYRQDPGLGLRLIYFSYDVKMKEKGDIPEGYSVSREKKERFSLILESASTNQTSMYLCASSSPPPNTGELFFGEGSRLTVL.